One sample yielded the 17 T cell receptor beta chains listed below, sequenced in a study of CXCR3-negative and CXCR3-positive naive CD8 T cells. UMI-labeled 5' RACE TRB cDNA libraries were prepared from the cells. With the 5' RACE reads reprocessed, TCRdb shows one record per CDR3 protein and no DNA. In all, the sample yields 6,500 to 8,000 distinct CDR3 sequences. Sequencing input: naive CXCR3- CD8+ T cells from blood. Subset here: CD45RO-CCR7+CD27+CD95- naive CD8+ T cells lacking CXCR3 (TNR3-). Receptors originate from a human donor in good health. Some clones in this sample may be carry-over from other donors' samples.

The gene calls are TRBV29-1 and TRBJ2-7; TCRdb names TRBD1, which stays unverified in the absence of DNA. Germline loops: CDR1 SQVTM, CDR2 ANQGSEA. This CDR3 has 14 amino acids. CDR3 sequence reads: CSASGTGSSYEQYF.

V gene TRBV7-9 combines with J gene TRBJ2-1. This CDR3 contains 12 residues. Germline V gives CDR1 SEHNR, CDR2 FQNEAQ (reference sequence). CDR3 sequence: CASSLFNNEQFF.

The chain uses TRBV7-6 and TRBJ2-2; with no DNA, the TCRdb D assignment of TRBD2 cannot be verified. This CDR3 has 12 amino acids. CDR1 and CDR2 (germline): SGHVS, FNYEAQ. CDR3 sequence reads: CASKADGGELFF.

The chain links TRBV12-3 or TRBV12-4 to TRBJ2-7; the D call from TCRdb, TRBD2, cannot be confirmed without DNA. CDR3 length: 16 residues. The CDR3 region is CASSLPLGSGEYEQYF.

Considering frequency, this clonotype is medium-sized. The V gene is TRBV10-2, the J gene TRBJ1-6. The CDR3 is 14 amino acids. CDR1 is WSHSY and CDR2 is SAAADI in the germline V gene. The CDR3 loop reads CASSESRVSSPLHF.

By frequency, this clonotype is medium-sized. Here the CDR3 reads CSVRGGQGNTEAFF. The rearrangement links TRBV29-1 to TRBJ1-1. From germline, CDR1 is SQVTM and CDR2 ANQGSEA. The CDR3 extends over 14 amino acids.

This clonotype is labeled medium-sized (0.01 to 0.1%) based on frequency. The rearrangement links TRBV20-1 to TRBJ2-7; TCRdb outputs TRBD2, but without DNA this stays unchecked. In germline, CDR1 is DFQATT, CDR2 SNEGSKA (reference sequence). This CDR3 has 13 residues. The CDR3 sequence is CSARGSGSYEQYF.

The chain recombines TRBV12-3 or TRBV12-4 with TRBJ1-5; TCRdb reports TRBD1, a call that lacks DNA to check it against. The CDR3 totals 15 residues. This CDR3 is CASSLQGASNQPQHF.

The V gene is TRBV29-1, the J gene TRBJ2-1; absent DNA, TCRdb's TRBD2 call cannot be checked. The CDR3 runs 16 residues. CDR1 and CDR2 from the germline V gene are SQVTM and ANQGSEA. The CDR3 here is CSGAVGLAGEDNEQFF.

Frequency places this clonotype as medium-sized. The rearrangement uses TRBV20-1 and TRBJ1-1; the D gene TCRdb calls, TRBD1, cannot be checked with no DNA. The CDR3 is 16 residues long. Germline CDR1 is DFQATT and CDR2 is SNEGSKA (reference sequence). Here the CDR3 reads CSARAGQGVLTTEAFF.

This clonotype is deemed medium-sized by its frequency. The genes are TRBV29-1 and TRBJ2-1; TCRdb lists TRBD1, though no DNA is available to test this call. This CDR3 has 12 amino acids. CDR1 and CDR2 (germline): SQVTM, ANQGSEA. The CDR3 region is CSVVGDSNEQFF.

The genes are TRBV7-9 and TRBJ2-5; TCRdb returns TRBD2, unconfirmable since there is no DNA. Germline V gene data show CDR1 as SEHNR and CDR2 as FQNEAQ (reference sequence). This CDR3 spans 13 amino acids. The chain's CDR3 is CASSAGWGETQYF.

By frequency, this clonotype is medium-sized (0.01 to 0.1%). This chain uses TRBV3-1 with TRBJ2-6. The CDR3 has 15 amino acids. The germline V gene encodes CDR1 LGHDT and CDR2 YNNKEL (reference sequence). CDR3 protein: CASSRGNSGANVLTF.

This clonotype is medium-sized by frequency. CDR3 residues: CSASKTTLYNEQFF. J is TRBJ2-1 and V is TRBV20-1. The CDR3 spans 14 residues. CDR1 is DFQATT and CDR2 is SNEGSKA in the germline V gene (reference sequence).

The chain is built from TRBV6-5 and TRBJ2-2; absent DNA, TCRdb's TRBD1 call cannot be checked. The germline V gene encodes CDR1 MNHEY and CDR2 SVGAGI. This CDR3 is built from 16 residues. The CDR3 is CASSSLGRANTGELFF.

In terms of frequency, this clonotype is medium-sized. CDR3 residues: CSGMTWDDTDTQYF. J is TRBJ2-3 and V is TRBV29-1; TCRdb lists TRBD1, though no DNA is available to test this call. Germline V lookup: CDR1 SQVTM, CDR2 ANQGSEA. The CDR3 is made up of 14 amino acids.

This clonotype is labeled medium-sized based on frequency. J is TRBJ1-1 and V is TRBV9; TCRdb gives TRBD1 as the D gene, but with no DNA this cannot be confirmed. This CDR3 comprises 15 residues. Germline assignment: CDR1 SGDLS and CDR2 YYNGEE. The CDR3 spells CASSAPTGTNTEAFF.